This entry is about one T cell receptor beta chain. The CDR3 extends over 15 amino acids. Germline trimming cut 3 bases from V and 8 bases from J; bases unmatched to any gene: 8. CDR1 is KGHSH and CDR2 is LQKENI in the germline V gene. This sample was included in a study of blood T cell repertoires in COVID-19. Study-wide background: Samples taken during acute and convalescent COVID-19 were collected in the United States, Italy and Spain. T cells, B-cell-depleted T cells, or PBMCs supplied cDNA or gDNA.

Seattle participants joined during active infection and were tracked over time. Sequencing used immunoSEQ multiplex PCR; TCRdb keeps in-frame clones, though not all of them. In the table there are over 150,000 clones, 94% of which are singletons. This clonotype was obtained from a man younger than 45 with COVID-19, enrolled during active disease. The specimen was peripheral blood. This chain uses TRBV18 with TRBJ1-4; TRBD1 matches 8 bases. In DNA, the CDR3 is TGTGCCAGCTCACCGGGGACAGGAAGTAGCGAAAAACTGTTTTTT. Translated, it gives CASSPGTGSSEKLFF. The full variable domain, its missing parts supplied by reference TRBV18 and TRBJ1-4, is NAGVMQNPRHLVRRRGQEARLRCSPMKGHSHVYWYRQLPEEGLKFMVYLQKENIIDESGMPKERFSAEFPKEGPSILRIQQVVRGDSAAYFCASSPGTGSSEKLFFGSGTQLSVL.